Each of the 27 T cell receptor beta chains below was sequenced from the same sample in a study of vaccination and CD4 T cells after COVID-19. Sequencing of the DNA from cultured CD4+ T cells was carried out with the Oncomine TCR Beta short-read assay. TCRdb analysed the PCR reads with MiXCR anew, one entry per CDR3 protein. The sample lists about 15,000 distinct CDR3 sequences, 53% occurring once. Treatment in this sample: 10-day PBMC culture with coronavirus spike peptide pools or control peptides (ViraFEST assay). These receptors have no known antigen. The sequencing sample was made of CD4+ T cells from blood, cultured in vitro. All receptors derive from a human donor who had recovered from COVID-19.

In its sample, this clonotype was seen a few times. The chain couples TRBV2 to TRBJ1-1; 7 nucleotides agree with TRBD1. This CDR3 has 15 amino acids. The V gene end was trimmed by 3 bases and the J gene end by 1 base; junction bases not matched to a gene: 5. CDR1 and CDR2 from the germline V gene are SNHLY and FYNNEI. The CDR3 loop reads CASSEATGKNTEAFF. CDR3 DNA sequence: TGTGCCAGCAGTGAGGCGACAGGGAAGAACACTGAAGCTTTCTTT.

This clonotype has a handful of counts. CDR3 coding DNA: TGTGCCACCAGCAGAGACCCAGGGGTCGGAAACACCATATATTTT. Translated: CATSRDPGVGNTIYF. The rearrangement uses TRBV15 and TRBJ1-3, with a possible D match to TRBD1 (6 bases). Germline V gene data show CDR1 as LNHNV and CDR2 as YYDKDF (reference sequence). V gave up 0 bases and J gave up 4 bases, with 10 bases separating them. The CDR3 consists of 15 residues.

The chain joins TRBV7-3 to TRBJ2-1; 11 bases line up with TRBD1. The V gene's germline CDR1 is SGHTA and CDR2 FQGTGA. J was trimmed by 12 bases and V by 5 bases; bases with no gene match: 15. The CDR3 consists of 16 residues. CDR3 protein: CASSRGSGQGVGVQFF. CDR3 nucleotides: TGTGCCAGCAGCCGCGGGTCGGGACAGGGGGTGGGGGTGCAGTTCTTC.

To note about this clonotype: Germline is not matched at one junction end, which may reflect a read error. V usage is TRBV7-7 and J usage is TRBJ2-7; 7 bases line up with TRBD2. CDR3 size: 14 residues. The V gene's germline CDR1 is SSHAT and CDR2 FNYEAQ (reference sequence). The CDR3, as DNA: TGTGCCAGCAGCCCCGGGACTACCTCCTACGAGCGGTACTTC. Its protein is CASSPGTTSYERYF.

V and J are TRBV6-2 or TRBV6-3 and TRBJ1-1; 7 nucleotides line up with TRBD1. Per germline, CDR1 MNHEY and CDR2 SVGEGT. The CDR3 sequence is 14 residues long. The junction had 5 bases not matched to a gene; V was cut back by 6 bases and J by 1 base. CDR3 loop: CASRVTGANTEAFF. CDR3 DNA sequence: TGTGCCAGCAGAGTCACAGGGGCGAACACTGAAGCTTTCTTT.

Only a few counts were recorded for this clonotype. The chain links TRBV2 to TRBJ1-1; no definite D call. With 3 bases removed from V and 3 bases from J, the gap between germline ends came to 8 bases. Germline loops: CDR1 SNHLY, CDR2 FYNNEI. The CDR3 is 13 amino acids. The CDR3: CASSDLTDTEAFF. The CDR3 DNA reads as TGTGCCAGCAGTGATCTAACAGACACTGAAGCTTTCTTT.

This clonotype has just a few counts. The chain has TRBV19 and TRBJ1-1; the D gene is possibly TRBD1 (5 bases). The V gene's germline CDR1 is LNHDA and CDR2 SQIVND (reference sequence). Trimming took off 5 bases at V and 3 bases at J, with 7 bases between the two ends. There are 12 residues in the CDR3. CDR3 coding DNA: TGTGCCAGTAGTTTCAGGGACACTGAAGCTTTCTTT. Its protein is CASSFRDTEAFF.

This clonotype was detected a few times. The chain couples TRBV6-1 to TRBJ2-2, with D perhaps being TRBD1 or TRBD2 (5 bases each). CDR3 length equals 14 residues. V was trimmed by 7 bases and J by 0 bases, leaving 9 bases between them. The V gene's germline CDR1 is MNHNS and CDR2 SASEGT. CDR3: CASTTGPNTGELFF. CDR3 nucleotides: TGTGCCAGCACCACGGGGCCGAACACCGGGGAGCTGTTTTTT.

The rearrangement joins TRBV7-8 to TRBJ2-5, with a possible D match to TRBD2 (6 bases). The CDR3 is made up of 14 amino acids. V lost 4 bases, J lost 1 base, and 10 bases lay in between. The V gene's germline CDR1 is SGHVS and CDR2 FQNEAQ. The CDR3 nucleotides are TGTGCCAGCAGCTACCGACTAGTCCAAGAGACCCAGTACTTC. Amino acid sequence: CASSYRLVQETQYF. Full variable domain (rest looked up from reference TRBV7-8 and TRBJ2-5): GAGVSQSPRYKVAKRGQDVALRCDPISGHVSLFWYQQALGQGPEFLTYFQNEAQLDKSGLPSDRFFAERPEGSVSTLKIQRTQQEDSAVYLCASSYRLVQETQYFGPGTRLLVL.

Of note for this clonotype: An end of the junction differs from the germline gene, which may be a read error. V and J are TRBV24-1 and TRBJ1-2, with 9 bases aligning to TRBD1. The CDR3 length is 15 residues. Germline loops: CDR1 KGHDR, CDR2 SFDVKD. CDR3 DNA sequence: TGTTCCACCAGTGACTCGACCGGGACAGGGAGACGCTACACCTTC. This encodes CSTSDSTGTGRRYTF.

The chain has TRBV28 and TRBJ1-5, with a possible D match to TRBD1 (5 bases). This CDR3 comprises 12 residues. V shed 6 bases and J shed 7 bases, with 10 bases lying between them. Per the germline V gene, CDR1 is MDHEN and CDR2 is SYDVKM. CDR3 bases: TGTGCCAGCAGGTTACAGGCACAGCCCCAGCATTTT. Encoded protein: CASRLQAQPQHF.

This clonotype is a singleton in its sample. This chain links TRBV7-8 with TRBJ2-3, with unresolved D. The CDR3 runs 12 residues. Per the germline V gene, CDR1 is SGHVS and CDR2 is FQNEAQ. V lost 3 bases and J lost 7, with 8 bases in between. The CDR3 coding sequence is TGTGCCAGCAGCTTGGTGGGGAATACGCAGTATTTT. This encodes CASSLVGNTQYF. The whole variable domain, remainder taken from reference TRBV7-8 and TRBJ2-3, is GAGVSQSPRYKVAKRGQDVALRCDPISGHVSLFWYQQALGQGPEFLTYFQNEAQLDKSGLPSDRFFAERPEGSVSTLKIQRTQQEDSAVYLCASSLVGNTQYFGPGTRLTVL.

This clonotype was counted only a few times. The CDR3 nucleotides read TGTGCCAGCAGCTCATGGACAGCTGTGGGCACTGAAGCTTTCTTT. Amino acids: CASSSWTAVGTEAFF. The chain has TRBV7-8 and TRBJ1-1, with D possibly TRBD1 on 6 matching bases. V was cut by 4 bases and J by 4 bases, with 16 bases left in between. Germline V CDR1 and CDR2: SGHVS, FQNEAQ. The CDR3 covers 15 residues.

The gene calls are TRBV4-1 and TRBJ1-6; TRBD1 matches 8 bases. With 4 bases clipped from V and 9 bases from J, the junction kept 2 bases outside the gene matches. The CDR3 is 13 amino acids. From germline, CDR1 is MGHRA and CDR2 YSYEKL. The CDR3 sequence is CASSPTGGSPLHF. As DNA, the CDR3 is TGCGCCAGCAGCCCAACAGGGGGTTCACCCCTCCACTTT.

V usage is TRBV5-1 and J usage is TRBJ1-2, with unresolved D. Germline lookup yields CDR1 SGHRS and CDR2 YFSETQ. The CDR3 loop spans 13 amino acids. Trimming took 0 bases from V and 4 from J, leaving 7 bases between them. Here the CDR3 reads CASSLGEGYGYTF. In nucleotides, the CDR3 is TGCGCCAGCAGCTTGGGGGAGGGCTATGGCTACACCTTC.

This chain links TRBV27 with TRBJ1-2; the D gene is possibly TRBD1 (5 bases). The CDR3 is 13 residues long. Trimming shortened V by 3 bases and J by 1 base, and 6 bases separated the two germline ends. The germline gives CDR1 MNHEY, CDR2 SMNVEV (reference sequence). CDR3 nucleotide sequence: TGTGCCAGCAGTTTCAGGGATAACTATGGCTACACCTTC. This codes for CASSFRDNYGYTF.

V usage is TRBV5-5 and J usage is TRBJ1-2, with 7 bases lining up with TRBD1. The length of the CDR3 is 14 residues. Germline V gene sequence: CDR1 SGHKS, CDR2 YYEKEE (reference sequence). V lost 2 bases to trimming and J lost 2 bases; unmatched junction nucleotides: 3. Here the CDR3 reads CASSLTTGNYGYTF. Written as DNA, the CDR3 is TGTGCCAGCAGCTTAACGACAGGGAACTATGGCTACACCTTC.

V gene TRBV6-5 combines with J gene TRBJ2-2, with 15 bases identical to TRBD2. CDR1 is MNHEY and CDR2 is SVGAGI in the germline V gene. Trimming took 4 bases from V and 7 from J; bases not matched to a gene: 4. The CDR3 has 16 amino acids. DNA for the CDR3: TGTGCCAGCAGTTGGGGGACTAGCGGGGGGTACGGGGAGCTGTTTTTT. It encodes CASSWGTSGGYGELFF.

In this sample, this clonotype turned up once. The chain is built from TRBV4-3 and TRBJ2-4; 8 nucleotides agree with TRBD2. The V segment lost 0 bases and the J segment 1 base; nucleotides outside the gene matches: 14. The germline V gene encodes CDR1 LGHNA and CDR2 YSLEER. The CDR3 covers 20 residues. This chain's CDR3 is CASSQDFSWREAGAKNIQYF. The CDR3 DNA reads TGCGCCAGCAGCCAAGATTTTTCTTGGCGGGAGGCGGGGGCCAAAAACATTCAGTACTTC.

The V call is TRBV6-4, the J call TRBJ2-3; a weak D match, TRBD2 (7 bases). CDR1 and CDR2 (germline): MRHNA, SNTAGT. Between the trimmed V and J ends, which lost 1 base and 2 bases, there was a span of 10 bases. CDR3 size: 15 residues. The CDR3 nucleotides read TGTGCCAGCAGTGACTGCGGGGGCAACACAGATACGCAGTATTTT. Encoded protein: CASSDCGGNTDTQYF.

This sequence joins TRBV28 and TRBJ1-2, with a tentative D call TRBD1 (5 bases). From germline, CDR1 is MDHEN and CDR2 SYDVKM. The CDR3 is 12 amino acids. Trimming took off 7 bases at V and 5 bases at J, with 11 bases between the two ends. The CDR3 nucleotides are TGTGCCAGCACGGCAGGGAATTATGGCTACACCTTC. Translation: CASTAGNYGYTF.

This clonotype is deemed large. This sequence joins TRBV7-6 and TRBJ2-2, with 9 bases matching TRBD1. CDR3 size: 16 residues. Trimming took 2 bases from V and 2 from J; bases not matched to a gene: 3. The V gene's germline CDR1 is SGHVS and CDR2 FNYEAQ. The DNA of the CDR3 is TGTGCCAGCAGCTTACGGGACAGGGCAAACACCGGGGAGCTGTTTTTT. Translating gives CASSLRDRANTGELFF.

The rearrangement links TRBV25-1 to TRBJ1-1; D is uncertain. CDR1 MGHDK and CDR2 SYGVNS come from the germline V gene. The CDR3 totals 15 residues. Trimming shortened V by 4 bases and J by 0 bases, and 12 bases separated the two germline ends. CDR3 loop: CASSGNNRMNTEAFF. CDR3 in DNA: TGTGCCAGCAGTGGAAACAATAGAATGAACACTGAAGCTTTCTTT.

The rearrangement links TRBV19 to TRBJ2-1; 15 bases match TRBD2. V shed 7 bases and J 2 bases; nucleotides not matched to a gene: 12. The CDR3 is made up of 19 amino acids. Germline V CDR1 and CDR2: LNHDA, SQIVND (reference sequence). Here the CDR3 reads CASTPGLAGGEGTYNEQFF. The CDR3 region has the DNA TGTGCCAGTACACCCGGACTAGCGGGAGGGGAGGGGACCTACAATGAGCAGTTCTTC.

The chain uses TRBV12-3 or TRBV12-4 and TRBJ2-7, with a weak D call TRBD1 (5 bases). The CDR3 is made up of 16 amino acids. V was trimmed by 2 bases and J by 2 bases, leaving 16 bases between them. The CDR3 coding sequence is TGTGCCAGCAGTTTAAGTGGCGGCCAGGGAACCTACGAGCAGTACTTC. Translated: CASSLSGGQGTYEQYF.

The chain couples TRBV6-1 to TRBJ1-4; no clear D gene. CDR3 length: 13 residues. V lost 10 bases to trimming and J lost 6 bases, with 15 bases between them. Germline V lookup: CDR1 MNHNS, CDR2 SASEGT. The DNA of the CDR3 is TGTGCCACCTGGCGCGAAGATGATGAAAAACTGTTTTTT. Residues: CATWREDDEKLFF.

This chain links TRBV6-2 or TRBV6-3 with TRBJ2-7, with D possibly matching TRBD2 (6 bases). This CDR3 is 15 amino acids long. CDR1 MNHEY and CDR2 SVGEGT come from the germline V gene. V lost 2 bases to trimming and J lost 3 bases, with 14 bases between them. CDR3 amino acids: CASSYDGGGGYEQYF. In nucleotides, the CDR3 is TGTGCCAGCAGTTACGACGGGGGAGGCGGCTACGAGCAGTACTTC.